These 30 T cell receptor beta chains share one sample of origin, sequenced in a study of CD8 T cells in Susac syndrome. RNA in amounts of about 0.45 to 1 ug was reverse transcribed with random hexamers. In TCRdb, the immunoSEQ multiplex PCR reads were re-called with MiXCR into one record per CDR3 protein. The sample shows approximately 70,000 distinct CDR3 sequences, just under 95% of them seen only once. Specimen: CD8+ T cells from PBMCs. These receptors all stem from a human donor in good health.

J is TRBJ2-7 and V is TRBV7-8; TRBD1 matches 10 bases. CDR1 and CDR2 from the germline V gene are SGHVS and FQNEAQ. CDR3 size: 15 residues. DNA of the CDR3: TGTGCCAGCAGTTTAGGGGGGACAGGGGTGAACGAGCAGTACGTC. It specifies CASSLGGTGVNEQYV.

V gene TRBV29-1 combines with J gene TRBJ1-1, with no clear D. This CDR3 region has 10 residues. The V gene lost 6 bases and the J gene lost 7 bases, with 9 bases spanning the gap. CDR1 is SQVTM and CDR2 is ANQGSEA in the germline V gene. CDR3 DNA: TGCAGCGTCCCGGCGGATGAAGCTTTCTTT. Protein: CSVPADEAFF.

The rearrangement uses TRBV27 and TRBJ1-5, with no clear D. V lost 5 bases, J lost 7 bases, and 12 bases lay in between. This CDR3 has 13 residues. Germline V gives CDR1 MNHEY, CDR2 SMNVEV (reference sequence). CDR3 loop: CASSRSAVQPQHF. CDR3 bases: TGTGCCAGCAGTAGGTCAGCCGTACAGCCCCAGCATTTT.

The rearrangement links TRBV6-5 to TRBJ1-1; 8 positions match TRBD1. This CDR3 is built from 15 residues. In germline, CDR1 is MNHEY, CDR2 SVGAGI. V lost 0 bases and J lost 3; bases outside the gene matches: 3. CDR3 in amino acids: CASSYSWTGYTEAFF. CDR3 DNA sequence: TGTGCCAGCAGTTACTCTTGGACAGGGTACACTGAAGCTTTCTTT.

This clonotype appeared once. The rearrangement links TRBV7-9 to TRBJ1-5, with 8 bases identical to TRBD1. The CDR3 spans 15 residues. With V trimmed by 5 bases and J by 1 base, 4 bases remained unmatched. Per the germline V gene, CDR1 is SEHNR and CDR2 is FQNEAQ (reference sequence). DNA for the CDR3: TGTGCCAGCAGCCCCCGGACAGGGAGCAATCAGCCCCAGCATTTT. Translated, it gives CASSPRTGSNQPQHF.

The V call is TRBV7-9, the J call TRBJ2-2; 12 nucleotides match TRBD1. The ends lost 5 bases at V and 4 bases at J; junction bases unmatched: 8. Looked up from germline, CDR1 is SEHNR and CDR2 is FQNEAQ (reference sequence). CDR3 length: 17 amino acids. CDR3 region: CASSPPGQGAPTGELFF. Here the CDR3 DNA reads TGTGCCAGCAGCCCCCCGGGACAGGGGGCGCCCACCGGGGAGCTGTTTTTT.

This clonotype was found once. The chain links TRBV11-2 to TRBJ2-3; D gene uncertain. CDR1 and CDR2 (germline): SGHAT, FQNNGV. The CDR3 totals 16 residues. With 4 bases removed from V and 3 bases from J, the gap between germline ends came to 17 bases. The chain's CDR3 is CASSSTLSLPTDTQYF. The CDR3 nucleotides read TGTGCCAGCAGCTCCACCTTGTCCTTACCAACAGATACGCAGTATTTT.

This chain uses TRBV6-5 with TRBJ2-5, with D tentatively TRBD1 (6 bases). Trimming stripped 6 bases from V and 2 bases from J, with 16 bases between. Per the germline V gene, CDR1 is MNHEY and CDR2 is SVGAGI. The CDR3 consists of 15 residues. The CDR3 DNA reads as TGTGCCAGCAGAAACCCCTACAGGGAACAAGAGACCCAGTACTTC. Amino acid sequence: CASRNPYREQETQYF.

V is TRBV30 and J is TRBJ1-1; possible D gene TRBD1, 5 bases. This CDR3 contains 13 residues. The germline gives CDR1 GTSNPN, CDR2 SVGIG (reference sequence). Trimming stripped 3 bases from V and 6 bases from J, with 14 bases between. The CDR3 DNA follows: TGTGCCTGGAGAGAGACCAGGGATGCTGAAGCTTTCTTT. This encodes CAWRETRDAEAFF.

This chain joins TRBV5-4 and TRBJ1-2; D is perhaps TRBD1 (5 bases). CDR1 and CDR2 (germline): SGHNT, YYREEE (reference sequence). V lost 0 bases, J lost 7 bases, and 10 bases lay in between. The CDR3 runs to 13 residues. The CDR3 DNA reads TGTGCCAGCAGCTTGGGCAGGGCGTTTGGCTACACCTTC. Translation gives CASSLGRAFGYTF.

The chain carries TRBV7-2 and TRBJ1-5, with 9 bases aligning to TRBD1. The CDR3 runs to 14 residues. Germline V gives CDR1 SGHTA, CDR2 FQGNSA. The V gene end was trimmed by 9 bases and the J gene end by 1 base; junction bases not matched to a gene: 4. This chain's CDR3 is CASTTGGSNQPQHF. The CDR3 coding sequence is TGTGCCAGTACGACAGGGGGGAGCAATCAGCCCCAGCATTTT.

The rearrangement joins TRBV7-6 to TRBJ2-6; 7 bases are a match to TRBD1. Germline CDR1 SGHVS, CDR2 FNYEAQ. There are 15 residues in the CDR3. Germline trimming cut 3 bases from V and 2 bases from J; bases unmatched to any gene: 1. This CDR3 reads CASSLTGTGANVLTF. The DNA of the CDR3 is TGTGCCAGCAGCTTGACAGGGACTGGGGCCAACGTCCTGACTTTC. The complete variable domain, with remaining parts taken from reference TRBV7-6 and TRBJ2-6, reads GAGVSQSPRYKVTKRGQDVALRCDPISGHVSLYWYRQALGQGPEFLTYFNYEAQQDKSGLPNDRFSAERPEGSISTLTIQRTEQRDSAMYRCASSLTGTGANVLTFGAGSRLTVL.

The CDR3, as DNA: TGTGCCTGGAGTGTACTATTAGGGGAGCAGTTCTTC. The encoded protein is CAWSVLLGEQFF. The chain recombines TRBV30 with TRBJ2-1; D is unclear. This CDR3 spans 12 amino acids. CDR1 GTSNPN and CDR2 SVGIG come from the germline V gene (reference sequence). V was cut by 0 bases and J by 10 bases, with 10 bases left in between.

This sequence joins TRBV6-1 and TRBJ2-1; D gene uncertain. The CDR3 sequence is 16 residues long. V was clipped by 0 bases and J by 2 bases, with 11 bases between them. CDR1 and CDR2 from the germline V gene are MNHNS and SASEGT. Written as DNA, the CDR3 is TGTGCCAGCAGTGAAGCAGACTGGTCCCCCTACAATGAGCAGTTCTTC. Translating it yields CASSEADWSPYNEQFF.

The J gene is TRBJ2-4, the V gene TRBV6-5, with a possible D match to TRBD1 (6 bases). The CDR3 spans 18 residues. Germline V lookup: CDR1 MNHEY, CDR2 SVGAGI. The germline V and J ends were trimmed by 0 bases and 5 bases, with 20 bases remaining between them. This CDR3 is CASSYSPWVGGSENIQYF. CDR3 DNA sequence: TGTGCCAGCAGTTACTCTCCATGGGTAGGGGGTAGCGAAAACATTCAGTACTTC.

This chain uses TRBV28 with TRBJ2-1, with TRBD2 matching over 7 bases. The V gene's germline CDR1 is MDHEN and CDR2 SYDVKM. Unmatched junction bases numbered 8, after V lost 6 bases and J lost 3 bases. The CDR3 totals 15 residues. The DNA of the CDR3 is TGTGCCAGCAGATTCACGGGGGGTAACTACAATGAGCAGTTCTTC. Translated, it gives CASRFTGGNYNEQFF.

The chain combines TRBV4-1 with TRBJ1-2; D is unresolved. Germline loops: CDR1 MGHRA, CDR2 YSYEKL. The CDR3 is 15 residues long. V lost 5 bases and J 0 bases, leaving 13 bases between the germline ends. CDR3 nucleotides: TGCGCCAGCAGCTACAGCGACGTTTCTAACTATGGCTACACCTTC. Protein product: CASSYSDVSNYGYTF.

This clonotype was counted a single time. The CDR3 sequence is CASSRGPEAFF. CDR3 coding DNA: TGTGCCAGCAGTAGGGGCCCTGAAGCTTTCTTT. This chain joins TRBV27 and TRBJ1-1, with D perhaps TRBD1 (5 bases). The ends were cut back, 5 bases at V and 6 bases at J, with 7 bases in the middle. CDR1 MNHEY and CDR2 SMNVEV come from the germline V gene (reference sequence). The CDR3 length is 11 residues.

A single count supports this clonotype. The CDR3 region has the DNA TGTGCCAGCGGCGACAGGTTAGATGAAAAACTGTTTTTT. It is translated as CASGDRLDEKLFF. The rearrangement uses TRBV7-9 and TRBJ1-4, with a possible D match to TRBD1 (6 bases). V dropped 8 bases and J dropped 6 bases, with 13 bases sitting between them. Germline V gives CDR1 SEHNR, CDR2 FQNEAQ (reference sequence). This CDR3 comprises 13 residues.

The rearrangement joins TRBV4-1 to TRBJ2-7; D remains ambiguous. There are 14 residues in the CDR3. Germline CDR1 and CDR2: MGHRA and YSYEKL. The V gene lost 0 bases and the J gene lost 3 bases, with 9 bases spanning the gap. CDR3 amino acids: CASSQDPGLYEQYV. The CDR3 nucleotides are TGCGCCAGCAGCCAAGACCCGGGTCTCTACGAGCAGTACGTC.

The gene calls are TRBV9 and TRBJ2-1, with a possible D match to TRBD2 (6 bases). The V end lost 6 bases, the J end lost 4 bases, and 17 bases lay between the germline ends. This CDR3 region has 15 residues. Germline V gene sequence: CDR1 SGDLS, CDR2 YYNGEE. The chain's CDR3 is CASNRNGAGYNEQFF. Written as DNA, the CDR3 is TGTGCCAGCAACCGGAATGGGGCGGGGTACAATGAGCAGTTCTTC.

J is TRBJ2-7 and V is TRBV28; TRBD1 agrees at 7 bases. Trimming took 2 bases from V and 7 from J; bases not matched to a gene: 5. Germline CDR1 MDHEN, CDR2 SYDVKM. The CDR3 is 13 residues long. CDR3 amino acids: CASSLRGQSEQYV. For the CDR3, the DNA is TGTGCCAGCAGTTTAAGGGGACAGTCGGAGCAGTACGTC.

This clonotype was counted once. The V call is TRBV7-2, the J call TRBJ2-5, with TRBD2 matching 7 bases. The CDR3 is 16 residues long. V gave up 3 bases and J gave up 4 bases; unmatched junction bases: 11. Germline values: CDR1 SGHTA, CDR2 FQGNSA. CDR3 sequence (DNA): TGTGCCAGCAGCTTCCCGAAGGGGTGGGAGGGAGAGACCCAGTACTTC. Residues: CASSFPKGWEGETQYF. Full variable domain (missing parts from reference TRBV7-2 and TRBJ2-5): GAGVSQSPSNKVTEKGKDVELRCDPISGHTALYWYRQSLGQGLEFLIYFQGNSAPDKSGLPSDRFSAERTGGSVSTLTIQRTQQEDSAVYLCASSFPKGWEGETQYFGPGTRLLVL.

The chain carries TRBV6-2 or TRBV6-3 and TRBJ2-7; 7 bases are shared with TRBD2. Germline V gene sequence: CDR1 MNHEY, CDR2 SVGEGT. This CDR3 has 13 residues. The ends lost 6 bases at V and 4 bases at J; junction bases unmatched: 6. In DNA form, the CDR3 reads TGTGCCAGCAGCCCAGGTAGCGGGTACGAGCAGTACGTC. Protein product: CASSPGSGYEQYV.

CDR3 sequence: CSVTGSGANVLTF. CDR3 coding DNA: TGCAGCGTGACAGGCTCTGGGGCCAACGTCCTGACTTTC. The gene calls are TRBV29-1 and TRBJ2-6; D may be TRBD1 (6 bases). Germline V gene sequence: CDR1 SQVTM, CDR2 ANQGSEA. The CDR3 totals 13 residues. The V end was cut by 6 bases, the J end by 0 bases, with 6 bases between. Using reference TRBV29-1 and TRBJ2-6 for the parts outside the CDR3, the full variable domain is SAVISQKPSRDICQRGTSLTIQCQVDSQVTMMFWYRQQPGQSLTLIATANQGSEATYESGFVIDKFPISRPNLTFSTLTVSNMSPEDSSIYLCSVTGSGANVLTFGAGSRLTVL.

V and J are TRBV5-1 and TRBJ2-2, with a weak D call TRBD1 (6 bases). The germline V and J ends were trimmed by 4 bases and 0 bases, with 10 bases remaining between them. The CDR3 spans 15 residues. Germline lookup yields CDR1 SGHRS and CDR2 YFSETQ. In nucleotides, the CDR3 is TGCGCCAGCAGCGCGTACAGGGCGAACACCGGGGAGCTGTTTTTT. Protein sequence: CASSAYRANTGELFF.

The chain couples TRBV14 to TRBJ2-2, with D perhaps being TRBD1 or TRBD2 (6 bases each). This CDR3 has 15 residues. Germline V gene sequence: CDR1 SGHDN, CDR2 FVKESK. V shed 4 bases and J shed 5 bases, with 14 bases lying between them. The CDR3 DNA reads TGTGCCAGCAGCCCCTTTGGGGGGCGGACCGGGGAGCTGTTTTTT. It yields the protein CASSPFGGRTGELFF.

The DNA for the CDR3 is TGTGCCAGTAGAACCCTGCTGACTGGAAACACCATATATTTT. This sequence encodes CASRTLLTGNTIYF. V gene TRBV19 combines with J gene TRBJ1-3; D is unclear. V shed 6 bases and J shed 2 bases, with 11 bases lying between them. This CDR3 has 14 residues. CDR1 is LNHDA and CDR2 is SQIVND in the germline V gene (reference sequence).

The chain carries TRBV2 and TRBJ2-7, with a weak D call TRBD1 (6 bases). Germline values: CDR1 SNHLY, CDR2 FYNNEI. Deletions cut 8 bases from V and 6 bases from J, with 17 bases between. The CDR3 is made up of 13 amino acids. The CDR3: CASFPGTSLEQYF. In DNA, the CDR3 is TGTGCCAGCTTTCCCGGGACATCGCTCGAGCAGTACTTC.

The chain carries TRBV5-6 and TRBJ2-5; 7 nucleotides agree with TRBD2. From germline, CDR1 is SGHDT and CDR2 YYEEEE. The CDR3 consists of 14 residues. The V gene end was trimmed by 5 bases and the J gene end by 5 bases; junction bases not matched to a gene: 9. CDR3 amino acids: CASRKSGEVETQYF. CDR3 bases: TGTGCCAGCAGAAAGAGCGGGGAGGTCGAGACCCAGTACTTC.